This passage covers 26 T cell receptor beta chains from one sample sequenced in a study of human T cells and chemical hapten exposure (dated by TCRdb to about 2021). The sample's time point label, in plain terms: patch test 1, 2 weeks after DPC sensitization. The sample's treatment or condition label is to be understood as: therapeutic diphenylcyclopropenone sensitization with weekly scalp DPC. The library was built by means of RACE. Sequenced using a NextSeq 500. TCRdb cleaned the public reads at Q25 with fastp, built clones with MiXCR and kept in-frame beta chains. Rows with a matching CDR3 protein are joined into one entry that keeps the most common DNA and genes. The sample includes 75,000 to 100,000 distinct CDR3 sequences, with 12% observed a single time. Roughly 2.1% of the sample rests with the top ten. The sequencing used whole blood, collected in connection with sensitization to the hapten diphenylcyclopropenone (DPC). These receptors were taken from a woman between 40 and 55 years old with alopecia areata. Some clones in this sample may be carry-over from other donors' samples.

The V gene is TRBV5-1, the J gene TRBJ1-2, with unresolved D. V was clipped by 10 bases and J by 3 bases, with 13 bases between them. The CDR3 spans 12 residues. Germline loops: CDR1 SGHRS, CDR2 YFSETQ. Written as DNA, the CDR3 is TGCGCCCGTCTCCGGGTCTACTATGGCTACACCTTC. Its translation is CARLRVYYGYTF.

Ten or more counts support this clonotype. This chain connects TRBV20-1 to TRBJ2-7; the D is unclear. CDR3 length: 16 amino acids. Trimming shortened V by 3 bases and J by 0 bases, and 18 bases separated the two germline ends. Germline V gene data show CDR1 as DFQATT and CDR2 as SNEGSKA (reference sequence). CDR3 sequence: CSARRSPGFSSYEQYF. CDR3 coding DNA: TGCAGTGCTAGGCGAAGCCCCGGTTTTAGCTCCTACGAGCAGTACTTC.

This clonotype showed up many times. The chain carries TRBV19 and TRBJ2-7; D not resolved. CDR1 LNHDA and CDR2 SQIVND come from the germline V gene (reference sequence). The CDR3 runs to 14 residues. The V end was cut by 4 bases, the J end by 3 bases, with 13 bases between. CDR3 sequence: CASSKAVTGYEQYF. In DNA, the CDR3 is TGTGCCAGTAGTAAGGCCGTTACTGGCTACGAGCAGTACTTC.

This clonotype was detected ten times or more. V usage is TRBV7-9 and J usage is TRBJ1-5, with D unresolved. CDR1 is SEHNR, CDR2 FQNEAQ, per germline (reference sequence). This CDR3 is 13 amino acids long. The V and J ends lost 5 bases and 5 bases respectively, with 10 bases between them. In DNA, the CDR3 is TGTGCCAGCAGCCCAGACGGTGATCAGCCCCAGCATTTT. Its translation is CASSPDGDQPQHF. Full variable domain (rest looked up from reference TRBV7-9 and TRBJ1-5): DTGVSQNPRHKITKRGQNVTFRCDPISEHNRLYWYRQTLGQGPEFLTYFQNEAQLEKSRLLSDRFSAERPKGSFSTLEIQRTEQGDSAMYLCASSPDGDQPQHFGDGTRLSIL.

This clonotype was detected ten times or more. This chain connects TRBV6-2 or TRBV6-3 to TRBJ2-1; D may be TRBD1 or TRBD2 (5 bases each). The germline V gene has CDR1 MNHEY and CDR2 SVGEGT. With 2 bases removed from V and 1 base from J, the gap between germline ends came to 6 bases. The CDR3 runs 14 residues. The CDR3 is CASSYEGSYNEQFF. CDR3 in DNA: TGTGCCAGCAGTTACGAGGGGTCCTACAATGAGCAGTTCTTC.

Details on this clonotype: At one boundary the junction diverges from the germline segment, which might be a read error. The CDR3 spells CASSPRGLAGGYVQYF. CDR3 nucleotides: TGTGCCAGCAGCCCCCGGGGACTAGCGGGGGGGTACGTGCAGTACTTC. The rearrangement uses TRBV7-2 and TRBJ2-7; 16 bases map to TRBD2. In germline, CDR1 is SGHTA, CDR2 FQGNSA. The CDR3 runs 16 residues.

In its sample, this clonotype was seen many times. CDR3 region: CASSQDLLAGPYEQYF. The CDR3 region has the DNA TGTGCCAGCAGCCAAGATCTACTAGCGGGACCCTACGAGCAGTACTTC. The rearrangement links TRBV3-1 to TRBJ2-7, with 10 positions matching TRBD2. Germline-derived CDR1 and CDR2 are LGHDT and YNNKEL (reference sequence). The J segment lost 2 bases and the V segment lost 0 bases, leaving 4 bases of the junction unmatched. The CDR3 covers 16 residues.

This clonotype has a count of ten or more. The chain recombines TRBV28 with TRBJ2-7; the match to TRBD2 covers 13 bases. This CDR3 has 15 residues. The germline V gene encodes CDR1 MDHEN and CDR2 SYDVKM. V was clipped by 4 bases and J by 6 bases; unmatched bases: 6. For the CDR3, the DNA is TGTGCCAGCAGTTCCCGGACTAGCGGGGGCGGCGAGCAGTACTTC. Its translation: CASSSRTSGGGEQYF.

This clonotype was recorded many times. V usage is TRBV28 and J usage is TRBJ2-1; perhaps TRBD2 as D (6 bases). The CDR3 has 16 residues. From germline, CDR1 is MDHEN and CDR2 SYDVKM. Trimming stripped 1 base from V and 6 bases from J, with 16 bases between. The CDR3 region has the DNA TGTGCCAGCAGTTTATCAGCGCCCGCCGGGGGCAATGAGCAGTTCTTC. It translates to CASSLSAPAGGNEQFF.

Here the CDR3 reads CASSTPGTASYEQYF. The CDR3 DNA sequence: TGTGCCAGCAGTACCCCCGGGACAGCCTCCTACGAGCAGTACTTC. This chain joins TRBV28 and TRBJ2-7; 7 bases are shared with TRBD1. Trimming at V came to 5 bases and at J to 0 bases, leaving 7 bases not matched to a gene. Germline-derived CDR1 and CDR2 are MDHEN and SYDVKM. The CDR3 runs 15 residues.

There are a few counts of this clonotype. The chain has TRBV12-3 or TRBV12-4 and TRBJ2-3; 8 nucleotides match TRBD1. Losses at the gene ends were 4 bases for V and 4 bases for J; bases not matched to a gene: 4. The length of the CDR3 is 14 residues. The CDR3 nucleotides are TGTGCCAGCAGTTCCGGACAGGGAGCAGATACGCAGTATTTT. As protein: CASSSGQGADTQYF.

V gene TRBV28 combines with J gene TRBJ2-2; 12 bases agree with TRBD2. The V gene's germline CDR1 is MDHEN and CDR2 SYDVKM. This CDR3 region has 13 residues. The CDR3 is CTSGRPNTGELFF. CDR3 sequence (DNA): TGTACTAGCGGGAGGCCGAACACCGGGGAGCTGTTTTTT.

The chain links TRBV7-2 to TRBJ2-7; D not resolved. The CDR3 is made up of 11 amino acids. Germline V lookup: CDR1 SGHTA, CDR2 FQGNSA. Deletions cut 5 bases from V and 2 bases from J, with 4 bases between. The CDR3 sequence: CASSDTYEQYF. CDR3 nucleotides: TGTGCCAGCAGCGATACCTACGAGCAGTACTTC. Variable domain in full (rest from reference TRBV7-2 and TRBJ2-7): GAGVSQSPSNKVTEKGKDVELRCDPISGHTALYWYRQSLGQGLEFLIYFQGNSAPDKSGLPSDRFSAERTGGSVSTLTIQRTQQEDSAVYLCASSDTYEQYFGPGTRLTVT.

The rearrangement links TRBV6-6 to TRBJ1-1; D is undetermined. The CDR3 is made up of 12 amino acids. V was shortened by 2 bases and J by 7 bases, with 8 bases between the two germline ends. CDR1 is MNHNY and CDR2 is SVGAGI in the germline V gene (reference sequence). The CDR3 DNA follows: TGTGCCAGCAGTTACACACACCTTGAAGCTTTCTTT. Amino acids: CASSYTHLEAFF.

This clonotype was seen repeatedly, ten times or more. This sequence joins TRBV21-1 and TRBJ2-7; TRBD1, the table's D call, lacks a check against the DNA. TRBV21-1 is reported as a pseudogene. The CDR3 contains 18 residues. The CDR3 here is CASRTPDVGGEPPYEQYF. The CDR3 nucleotides are TGTGCCAGCAGGACCCCCGATGTGGGGGGCGAGCCCCCCTACGAGCAGTACTTC.

This clonotype was seen many times. This chain connects TRBV14 to TRBJ2-1; the D gene is possibly TRBD2 (6 bases). The CDR3 is 13 amino acids. V lost 1 base, J lost 10 bases, and 11 bases lay in between. Germline CDR1 reads SGHDN; CDR2 reads FVKESK. CDR3 loop: CASSQAGVGEQFF. As DNA, the CDR3 is TGTGCCAGCAGCCAAGCGGGAGTCGGGGAGCAGTTCTTC.

This clonotype was counted ten times or more. V gene TRBV4-2 combines with J gene TRBJ1-5; the D gene is possibly TRBD1 (5 bases). Germline V gene sequence: CDR1 LGHNA, CDR2 YNFKEQ. Trimming cost V 1 base and J 5 bases, with 9 bases left between them. The CDR3 totals 14 residues. The CDR3 nucleotides are TGTGCCAGCAGCCAAGGAGTAGGGGATCAGCCCCAGCATTTT. Translating gives CASSQGVGDQPQHF.

This clonotype was seen more than once but under ten times. This rearrangement joins TRBV6-1 to TRBJ2-5; 7 bases fit TRBD2. Germline CDR1 and CDR2: MNHNS and SASEGT. V shed 7 bases, J shed 5 bases, and the junction held 16 bases outside the gene matches. CDR3 length equals 16 residues. CDR3 in amino acids: CASTDGSGRLVETQYF. CDR3 bases: TGTGCCAGCACCGACGGGTCCGGGAGGTTAGTTGAGACCCAGTACTTC.

In its sample, this clonotype was seen many times. The junction shows a germline mismatch at one end, possibly a read error. The chain combines TRBV4-1 with TRBJ2-7; 11 nucleotides match TRBD2. CDR3 length: 14 residues. Looked up from germline, CDR1 is MGHRA and CDR2 is YSYEKL. In nucleotides, the CDR3 is TGCGCCAGCAGCCAAGAACTAGCGGGAGACTTCCGCCACTTC. It yields the protein CASSQELAGDFRHF.

The chain recombines TRBV6-2 or TRBV6-3 with TRBJ1-5; no definite D call. This CDR3 is 12 amino acids long. The germline V and J ends were trimmed by 7 bases and 4 bases, with 8 bases remaining between them. CDR1 is MNHEY and CDR2 is SVGEGT in the germline V gene. In DNA form, the CDR3 reads TGTGCCAGCACCGATAGTAATCAGCCCCAGCATTTT. Translated: CASTDSNQPQHF.

This clonotype was found a few times. V usage is TRBV5-1 and J usage is TRBJ2-7; 12 bases agree with TRBD2. The CDR3 is 15 residues long. V shed 5 bases, J shed 3 bases, and the junction held 6 bases outside the gene matches. Germline CDR1 and CDR2: SGHRS and YFSETQ. CDR3 nucleotides: TGCGCCAGCAGAAACCCGGGACTAGCGGGCTACGAGCAGTACTTC. Amino acids: CASRNPGLAGYEQYF. The whole variable domain, remainder taken from reference TRBV5-1 and TRBJ2-7, is KAGVTQTPRYLIKTRGQQVTLSCSPISGHRSVSWYQQTPGQGLQFLFEYFSETQRNKGNFPGRFSGRQFSNSRSEMNVSTLELGDSALYLCASRNPGLAGYEQYFGPGTRLTVT.

V usage is TRBV7-8 and J usage is TRBJ2-2; 11 bases line up with TRBD1. Germline V gives CDR1 SGHVS, CDR2 FQNEAQ. The length of the CDR3 is 19 residues. V lost 4 bases to trimming and J lost 1 base; unmatched junction nucleotides: 11. CDR3 sequence reads: CASSSLGGTGGKNTGELFF. The CDR3 DNA is TGTGCCAGCAGCTCCTTGGGCGGGACAGGGGGGAAGAACACCGGGGAGCTGTTTTTT.

This clonotype appeared a few times. The chain uses TRBV7-9 and TRBJ2-7; D could derive from TRBD1 or TRBD2 (6 bases each). Trimming stripped 5 bases from V and 4 bases from J, with 18 bases between. CDR3 length: 15 residues. The germline V gene encodes CDR1 SEHNR and CDR2 FQNEAQ (reference sequence). The CDR3 DNA is TGTGCCAGCAGCGGCCGGGGGCAGACGATATACGAGCAGTACTTC. It specifies CASSGRGQTIYEQYF.

This clonotype has just a few counts. The chain joins TRBV3-1 to TRBJ1-1; D gene ambiguous. CDR1 and CDR2 from the germline V gene are LGHDT and YNNKEL (reference sequence). The ends were cut back, 1 base at V and 4 bases at J, with 7 bases in the middle. The CDR3 length is 13 residues. The CDR3 reads CASSQGVSTEAFF. The CDR3, as DNA: TGTGCCAGCAGCCAAGGAGTTTCCACTGAAGCTTTCTTT.

The rearrangement uses TRBV11-2 and TRBJ2-1, with D tentatively TRBD1 (5 bases). V was cut by 5 bases and J by 9 bases, with 14 bases left in between. Germline lookup yields CDR1 SGHAT and CDR2 FQNNGV. This CDR3 comprises 13 residues. For the CDR3, the DNA is TGTGCCAGCAGCCCCGGCCTAAGGGGTGAGCAGTTCTTC. It specifies CASSPGLRGEQFF.

The chain employs TRBV11-3 and TRBJ2-3; 9 nucleotides match TRBD2. Germline loops: CDR1 SGHNT, CDR2 YENEEA. The CDR3 runs to 17 residues. V lost 3 bases to trimming and J lost 3 bases; unmatched junction nucleotides: 10. For the CDR3, the DNA is TGTGCCAGCAGCTTGTCCTGGTCTAGCGGGATGACAGATACGCAGTATTTT. It codes for CASSLSWSSGMTDTQYF.